The TCR beta chain described here comes from a study of graft-versus-host responses after intestinal transplantation. Germline V gene sequence: CDR1 MNHNS, CDR2 SASEGT. The CDR3 is 13 residues long. J lost 4 bases, V lost 9 bases, and 4 bases had no gene match. Only in-frame clones appear in the TCRdb table, and some are missing; sequencing was by immunoSEQ multiplex PCR. Found here are tens of thousands of clones, around 96% of them singletons; the top ten hold about 0.23%. As concerns this clone: Its target is unknown.

The receptor was derived from a human donor who was the organ donor for an intestinal transplant. The chain links TRBV6-1 to TRBJ1-2; 11 nucleotides align to TRBD1. The sample consisted of unstimulated CD8+ T cells sorted from spleen or lymph node cells, taken before transplant. CDR3 residues: CASGQGASYGYTF. The DNA for the CDR3 is TGTGCCAGTGGACAGGGGGCGAGCTATGGCTACACCTTC.